The 9 T cell receptor beta chains listed next were all sequenced from one sample in a study of blood T cell repertoires in COVID-19. Profiled with immunoSEQ multiplex PCR; TCRdb holds only in-frame clones, not every one. Among about 260,000 clones listed, about 87% were seen once. The source material was peripheral blood. These TCRs come from a woman aged 40 to 49 with acute or convalescent COVID-19.

The chain joins TRBV3-1 (or the pseudogene TRBV3-2) to TRBJ1-1, with a possible D match to TRBD1 (6 bases). Germline assignment: CDR1 LGHDT and CDR2 YNNKEL (reference sequence). The CDR3 has 15 amino acids. V dropped 4 bases and J dropped 3 bases, with 15 bases sitting between them. CDR3 nucleotides: TGTGCCAGCAGCCCTTCTGGAACAGGGCACACTGAAGCTTTCTTT. This encodes CASSPSGTGHTEAFF.

The gene calls are TRBV7-3 and TRBJ2-6, with D hard to call. The germline gives CDR1 SGHTA, CDR2 FQGTGA. The length of the CDR3 is 18 residues. Deletions cut 1 base from V and 0 bases from J, with 13 bases between. The CDR3 region has the DNA TGTGCCAGCAGCTTAAGTGCAGGTTACCTCTCTGGGGCCAACGTCCTGACTTTC. This encodes CASSLSAGYLSGANVLTF.

This clone was detected once. J is TRBJ1-4 and V is TRBV10-2; TRBD1 might be the D (5 bases). The germline CDR1 and CDR2 sequences are WSHSY and SAAADI. Trimming left V 6 bases short and J 0 bases short, with 8 bases between. The CDR3 covers 14 residues. CDR3 in amino acids: CASRDTATNEKLFF. The CDR3 coding sequence is TGCGCCAGCAGGGACACAGCAACTAATGAAAAACTGTTTTTT.

This clone was seen once. The chain employs TRBV10-2 and TRBJ1-1, with a possible D match to TRBD1 (5 bases). Trimming stripped 7 bases from V and 4 bases from J, with 19 bases between. The CDR3 is 15 residues long. CDR1 WSHSY and CDR2 SAAADI come from the germline V gene. The CDR3 region has the DNA TGCGCCAGCATCTCTCAAGGCAGGGTTGGCACTGAAGCTTTCTTT. As protein: CASISQGRVGTEAFF.

V is TRBV5-1 and J is TRBJ2-3, with 9 bases matching TRBD1. Germline-derived CDR1 and CDR2 are SGHRS and YFSETQ. This CDR3 has 15 residues. V shed 0 bases, J shed 4 bases, and the junction held 3 bases outside the gene matches. Written as DNA, the CDR3 is TGCGCCAGCAGCTTGGCGGGACAGGGTTCAGATACGCAGTATTTT. It yields the protein CASSLAGQGSDTQYF.

The rearrangement links TRBV7-2 to TRBJ2-1; 8 positions agree with TRBD1. The CDR3 runs to 16 residues. Per the germline V gene, CDR1 is SGHTA and CDR2 is FQGNSA. Trimming removed 2 bases from V and 7 bases from J; junction bases left unmatched: 10. This chain's CDR3 is CASSLTGQALKNEQFF. For the CDR3, the DNA is TGTGCCAGCAGCTTAACGGGACAGGCGCTTAAGAATGAGCAGTTCTTC. The full variable domain, in which reference TRBV7-2 and TRBJ2-1 provide the parts outside the CDR3, is GAGVSQSPSNKVTEKGKDVELRCDPISGHTALYWYRQSLGQGLEFLIYFQGNSAPDKSGLPSDRFSAERTGGSVSTLTIQRTQQEDSAVYLCASSLTGQALKNEQFFGPGTRLTVL.

CDR3 sequence reads: CASSPAGDRGRNAAFF. CDR3 DNA: TGTGCCAGCAGTCCCGCGGGGGACAGGGGCCGAAATGCAGCTTTCTTT. V gene TRBV27 combines with J gene TRBJ1-1, with 10 bases identical to TRBD1. This CDR3 spans 16 amino acids. V lost 5 bases to trimming and J lost 10 bases; unmatched junction nucleotides: 16. Germline V gene sequence: CDR1 MNHEY, CDR2 SMNVEV (reference sequence).

The chain is built from TRBV6-5 and TRBJ1-5; D possibly corresponds to TRBD1 (5 bases). Germline values: CDR1 MNHEY, CDR2 SVGAGI. V lost 10 bases, J lost 5 bases, and 12 bases lay in between. The CDR3 contains 12 residues. The CDR3 bases are TGTGCCACAGTGGGGGGGGATCAGCCCCAGCATTTT. Its protein product is CATVGGDQPQHF.

The CDR3 region is CAWSRPGTEAFF. CDR3 nucleotide sequence: TGTGCCTGGAGTCGGCCAGGCACTGAAGCTTTCTTT. This chain uses TRBV30 with TRBJ1-1; D unclear. This CDR3 is built from 12 residues. Looked up from germline, CDR1 is GTSNPN and CDR2 is SVGIG (reference sequence). Trimming left V 2 bases short and J 4 bases short, with 8 bases between.